This T cell receptor (beta chain) was obtained from a study of blood T cells in healthy people across ages. Germline-derived CDR1 and CDR2 are SQVTM and ANQGSEA. This CDR3 contains 13 residues. Study-level results: Older individuals had lower TCR beta diversity per million T cells (the decline was roughly linear).

Worth noting for this clonotype: Antigen: not known. A junction boundary mismatches the germline segment, possibly from a read error.

The second PCR ran about 6 to 12 cycles with a sample-barcoded 5' primer and J-beta primers. Each of the samples gave a minimum of 2.5 million paired-end reads that contained CDR3. TCRdb re-analysed the 5' RACE reads in MiXCR, keeping a single row per CDR3 protein. The table has around 820,000 distinct CDR3 sequences, around 25% seen once. The data were also submitted as part of a second study, on T cells of mothers and their children. That report notes: In unrelated and related pairs, TCR recombination output is shaped in a similar way by thymic selection.

The source material was blood. The TCR was taken from a boy aged 5-17 years in good health. V is TRBV29-1 and J is TRBJ2-2, with 9 positions matching TRBD1. The CDR3 nucleotides are TGTAGCGTACAGGGGGCTTTAACCGGGGAGCTGTTTTTT. This gives the protein CSVQGALTGELFF.